The source of this T cell receptor beta chain is a study of T cell responses to AZD1222 COVID-19 vaccine. Broader study findings: Among the donors, most were white British and more were female, and clonal diversity was possibly underestimated.

The sample holds a few counts of this clone. The antigen is undetermined. Germline assignment: CDR1 LNHDA and CDR2 SQIVND (reference sequence). V shed 4 bases and J shed 6 bases, with 19 bases lying between them. The CDR3 spans 15 residues. Libraries were prepared by immunoSEQ multiplex PCR; TCRdb keeps only in-frame clonotypes and omits some of them. The sample shows over 65,000 clones, 70% to 90% of them seen only once. The TCR originated in an adult in good health. V is TRBV19 and J is TRBJ2-7, with D possibly called TRBD1 or TRBD2 (5 bases each). The starting material was peripheral blood, obtained on day 0 of AZD1222 vaccination. The CDR3 loop reads CASSTDPGSRGEQYF. The CDR3 nucleotides read TGTGCCAGTAGTACCGATCCAGGGTCCCGGGGCGAGCAGTACTTC.